This T cell receptor beta chain was retrieved from a study of shared clonotypes between healthy human individuals. As for the study in general: The composition of the donors was a couple of women and a few men aged 18 to 49.

V shed 2 bases and J shed 4 bases, with 12 bases lying between them. Germline CDR1 SQVTM, CDR2 ANQGSEA. The CDR3 has 14 amino acids. Study-level points and caveats: In contrast to clonotypes shared by all four donors, non-shared clonotypes had lower generation probabilities.

It was CD45RO-negative cells, positively selected for CCR7, that made up naive CD8 cells, with terminally differentiated effector memory CD45RA+ cells excluded. On this clone itself: Its specificity is unknown.

Replicate PCRs run on sorted subsets employed 200 ng DNA, approximately 30,000 T cell genomes. Libraries were prepared by immunoSEQ multiplex PCR; TCRdb keeps only in-frame clonotypes and omits some of them. The sample records some 2.1 million clones, 90% to 95% being singletons. This sequence originates from a man between 18 and 29 years old in good health. Some clones in this sample may be carry-over from other donors' samples. Sequenced sample: naive CD8+ T cells from PBMCs. The chain employs TRBV29-1 and TRBJ2-1; possible D gene TRBD2, 6 bases. CDR3 sequence (DNA): TGCAGCGTTGAAAGTAGCGGAAATTACAATGAGCAGTTCTTC. Amino acid sequence: CSVESSGNYNEQFF.